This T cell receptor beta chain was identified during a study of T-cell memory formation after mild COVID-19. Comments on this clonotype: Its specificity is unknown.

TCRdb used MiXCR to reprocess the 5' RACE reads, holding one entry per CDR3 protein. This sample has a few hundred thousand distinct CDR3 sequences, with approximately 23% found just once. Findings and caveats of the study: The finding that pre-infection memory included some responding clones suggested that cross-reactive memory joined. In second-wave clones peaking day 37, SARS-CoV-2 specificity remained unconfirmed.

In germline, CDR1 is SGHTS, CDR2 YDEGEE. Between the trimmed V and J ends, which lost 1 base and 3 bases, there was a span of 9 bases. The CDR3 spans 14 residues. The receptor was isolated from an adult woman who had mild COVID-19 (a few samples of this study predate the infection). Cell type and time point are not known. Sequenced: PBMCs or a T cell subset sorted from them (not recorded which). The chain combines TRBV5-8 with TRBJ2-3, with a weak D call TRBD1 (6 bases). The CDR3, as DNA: TGTGCCAGCAGCTTGTCTCAGGGGACAGATACGCAGTATTTT. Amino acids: CASSLSQGTDTQYF.